The 32 T cell receptor beta chains below all came from one sample that was sequenced in a study of blood T cell repertoires in COVID-19. The protocol was immunoSEQ multiplex PCR, while the TCRdb copy is restricted to in-frame clones and leaves out a portion. The data show 95,000 to 150,000 clones, about four fifths seen once. Sequences were obtained from peripheral blood. The receptors here all came from a human donor in a cohort sampled during active COVID-19.

This clone occurred a few times. This chain joins TRBV6-2 or TRBV6-3 and TRBJ1-1; 9 bases are shared with TRBD1. Germline V gene data show CDR1 as MNHEY and CDR2 as SVGEGT. Losses at the gene ends were 5 bases for V and 6 bases for J; bases not matched to a gene: 10. This CDR3 contains 15 residues. The CDR3, as DNA: TGTGCCAGCAGTAAAGTACAGGGGGCGGGCGCTGAAGCTTTCTTT. This sequence encodes CASSKVQGAGAEAFF.

The chain links TRBV10-2 to TRBJ1-1, with D maybe TRBD1 (6 bases). Trimming removed 5 bases from V and 0 bases from J, with 10 bases in between. Germline V gives CDR1 WSHSY, CDR2 SAAADI. The CDR3 has 14 amino acids. CDR3 residues: CASSSQGLNTEAFF. DNA for the CDR3: TGCGCCAGCAGTTCCCAGGGGCTGAACACTGAAGCTTTCTTT.

The chain recombines TRBV7-6 with TRBJ2-3; 9 bases agree with TRBD1. Germline CDR1 and CDR2: SGHVS and FNYEAQ. The CDR3 is 18 amino acids. V shed 3 bases, J shed 4 bases, and the junction held 14 bases outside the gene matches. The CDR3 spells CASSFSQGGTGQADTQYF. The CDR3, as DNA: TGTGCCAGCAGCTTTAGCCAAGGGGGGACAGGGCAAGCAGATACGCAGTATTTT.

The rearrangement links TRBV5-3 to TRBJ1-2; D might be TRBD1 (6 bases). TRBV5-3 is annotated as an ORF whose role is uncertain. V dropped 5 bases and J dropped 4 bases, with 18 bases sitting between them. The CDR3 extends over 15 amino acids. The CDR3 coding sequence is TGTGCCAGAAGACGAAGGGGGAACAGGCTCTATGGCTACACCTTC. Protein sequence: CARRRRGNRLYGYTF.

The chain couples TRBV29-1 to TRBJ1-2; 11 bases fit TRBD1. V was clipped by 5 bases and J by 0 bases; unmatched bases: 5. The CDR3 contains 15 residues. CDR1 and CDR2 (germline): SQVTM, ANQGSEA. The CDR3 sequence is CSVSGQGGANYGYTF. CDR3 coding DNA: TGCAGCGTTTCGGGACAGGGGGGAGCTAACTATGGCTACACCTTC.

This chain connects TRBV6-5 to TRBJ1-1, with D hard to call. V lost 4 bases, J lost 5 bases, and 17 bases lay in between. The germline V gene has CDR1 MNHEY and CDR2 SVGAGI. The length of the CDR3 is 15 residues. CDR3 bases: TGTGCCAGCAGTTTCTCACAGCTTCGAGGGACTGAAGCTTTCTTT. It yields the protein CASSFSQLRGTEAFF.

This chain joins TRBV19 and TRBJ1-5; 7 bases agree with TRBD1. The CDR3 contains 15 residues. The ends lost 7 bases at V and 3 bases at J; junction bases unmatched: 9. CDR1 and CDR2 (germline): LNHDA, SQIVND (reference sequence). CDR3 loop: CASTPAGTVNQPQHF. As DNA, the CDR3 is TGTGCCAGTACCCCCGCCGGGACAGTCAATCAGCCCCAGCATTTT.

The chain employs TRBV6-2 or TRBV6-3 and TRBJ2-1; D gene uncertain. Germline CDR1 and CDR2: MNHEY and SVGEGT. The V end was cut by 6 bases, the J end by 0 bases, with 12 bases between. The CDR3 has 15 amino acids. The CDR3 reads CASSHGESSYNEQFF. As DNA, the CDR3 is TGTGCCAGCAGCCATGGAGAAAGCTCCTACAATGAGCAGTTCTTC.

The V gene is TRBV5-1, the J gene TRBJ1-4, with unresolved D. This CDR3 spans 15 amino acids. V was cut by 3 bases and J by 5 bases, with 14 bases left in between. CDR1 and CDR2 (germline): SGHRS, YFSETQ. The CDR3 protein is CASSSGGGVNEKLFF. The CDR3 DNA reads TGCGCCAGCAGCTCAGGAGGAGGAGTCAATGAAAAACTGTTTTTT.

The rearrangement joins TRBV6-5 to TRBJ1-6; no definite D call. Germline V gives CDR1 MNHEY, CDR2 SVGAGI. CDR3 length: 15 amino acids. The V and J ends lost 6 bases and 2 bases respectively, with 11 bases between them. As DNA, the CDR3 is TGTGCCAGCAGCCCCGGCACAGCCTATAATTCACCCCTCCACTTT. Residues: CASSPGTAYNSPLHF.

The J gene is TRBJ1-2, the V gene TRBV11-2; weak D call: TRBD1 (5 bases). The CDR3 consists of 15 residues. Trimming removed 5 bases from V and 0 bases from J, with 13 bases in between. The germline CDR1 and CDR2 sequences are SGHAT and FQNNGV. The CDR3: CASSPWTSTNYGYTF. The CDR3 DNA sequence: TGTGCCAGCAGCCCTTGGACATCCACTAACTATGGCTACACCTTC.

The V gene is TRBV2, the J gene TRBJ2-3; TRBD2 matches at 7 bases. The V gene's germline CDR1 is SNHLY and CDR2 FYNNEI. The CDR3 runs 16 residues. V shed 8 bases, J shed 0 bases, and the junction held 11 bases outside the gene matches. This CDR3 reads CASGHPAGISTDTQYF. DNA for the CDR3: TGTGCCAGCGGTCATCCAGCGGGGATTAGCACAGATACGCAGTATTTT. Full variable domain (outside the CDR3, taken from reference TRBV2 and TRBJ2-3): EPEVTQTPSHQVTQMGQEVILRCVPISNHLYFYWYRQILGQKVEFLVSFYNNEISEKSEIFDDQFSVERPDGSNFTLKIRSTKLEDSAMYFCASGHPAGISTDTQYFGPGTRLTVL.

V gene TRBV29-1 combines with J gene TRBJ2-1; 10 bases map to TRBD2. The germline V gene has CDR1 SQVTM and CDR2 ANQGSEA. J lost 6 bases, V lost 6 bases, and 11 bases had no gene match. The CDR3 contains 15 residues. The CDR3 DNA reads as TGCAGCGTACCAAAAAGCGGGGGGGCCTCCAATGAGCAGTTCTTC. Protein: CSVPKSGGASNEQFF.

The chain recombines TRBV7-9 with TRBJ1-1; 10 bases agree with TRBD1. CDR1 is SEHNR and CDR2 is FQNEAQ in the germline V gene (reference sequence). J gave up 4 bases and V 4 bases, and 9 bases lay outside the gene matches. CDR3 length equals 16 residues. Here the CDR3 DNA reads TGTGCCAGCAGCTCCCCCCGGGGACAGGGGATCACTGAAGCTTTCTTT. The encoded protein is CASSSPRGQGITEAFF.

This chain links TRBV5-1 with TRBJ1-1; TRBD1 matches 11 bases. V lost 3 bases to trimming and J lost 5 bases; unmatched junction nucleotides: 9. The CDR3 totals 16 residues. Germline-derived CDR1 and CDR2 are SGHRS and YFSETQ. The CDR3: CASSSGTGGGKTEAFF. The DNA of the CDR3 is TGCGCCAGCAGCTCCGGGACAGGGGGTGGGAAAACTGAAGCTTTCTTT. Full variable domain (rest looked up from reference TRBV5-1 and TRBJ1-1): KAGVTQTPRYLIKTRGQQVTLSCSPISGHRSVSWYQQTPGQGLQFLFEYFSETQRNKGNFPGRFSGRQFSNSRSEMNVSTLELGDSALYLCASSSGTGGGKTEAFFGQGTRLTVV.

This sequence joins TRBV11-2 and TRBJ2-1; 9 nucleotides line up with TRBD1. Germline assignment: CDR1 SGHAT and CDR2 FQNNGV. V lost 4 bases, J lost 4 bases, and 11 bases stayed unmatched. The CDR3 totals 17 residues. CDR3 sequence: CASSSGRGTGNYNEQFF. Here the CDR3 DNA reads TGTGCCAGCAGCTCAGGTAGGGGGACAGGGAATTACAATGAGCAGTTCTTC.

This rearrangement joins TRBV19 to TRBJ2-2; maybe TRBD1 (5 bases). The ends were cut back, 8 bases at V and 4 bases at J, with 17 bases in the middle. CDR3 length: 15 residues. Per the germline V gene, CDR1 is LNHDA and CDR2 is SQIVND (reference sequence). DNA for the CDR3: TGTGCCAGTTCGACAGTAGGGGTGAGCACCGGGGAGCTGTTTTTT. It codes for CASSTVGVSTGELFF.

Details on this clone: The sample carries other DNA sequences with the same CDR3. This rearrangement joins TRBV3-1 (or the pseudogene TRBV3-2) to TRBJ2-2; D might be TRBD1 (6 bases). Germline V gives CDR1 LGHDT, CDR2 YNNKEL (reference sequence). Trimming took 3 bases from V and 8 from J, leaving 7 bases between them. CDR3 size: 12 residues. The CDR3 DNA sequence: TGTGCCAGCAGCCAGGGGGCGGGGGAGCTGTTTTTT. It encodes CASSQGAGELFF.

This clone was seen more than once but under ten times. The genes are TRBV7-2 and TRBJ2-7; D not resolved. V dropped 3 bases and J dropped 0 bases, with 12 bases sitting between them. The germline V gene encodes CDR1 SGHTA and CDR2 FQGNSA. This CDR3 has 15 amino acids. The CDR3, as DNA: TGTGCCAGCAGCTTGTCCCATAGCTACTCCTACGAGCAGTACTTC. Translated, it gives CASSLSHSYSYEQYF.

The chain combines TRBV2 with TRBJ2-2; tentative D call: TRBD2 (5 bases). The CDR3 is 12 amino acids. The germline V and J ends were trimmed by 9 bases and 7 bases, with 12 bases remaining between them. Per germline, CDR1 SNHLY and CDR2 FYNNEI. The CDR3, as DNA: TGTGCCAGGAGAGAGGGTAGCGGGGAGCTGTTTTTT. Residues: CARREGSGELFF.

The chain couples TRBV2 to TRBJ2-5; 10 nucleotides match TRBD1. Trimming took 10 bases from V and 2 from J; bases not matched to a gene: 13. Germline-derived CDR1 and CDR2 are SNHLY and FYNNEI. The CDR3 runs to 16 residues. DNA for the CDR3: TGTGCCACCCGCGCGGACCGGACAGGGGGACAAGAGACCCAGTACTTC. This sequence encodes CATRADRTGGQETQYF.

In this sample, this clone turned up a few times. This chain joins TRBV11-2 and TRBJ1-2; a weak D match, TRBD1 (5 bases). The CDR3 loop spans 15 amino acids. Trimming took off 1 base at V and 6 bases at J, with 15 bases between the two ends. Per the germline V gene, CDR1 is SGHAT and CDR2 is FQNNGV. The CDR3 nucleotides are TGTGCCAGCAGCTTAGGTGTTGGCAGGGTCGATGGCTACACCTTC. Translated, it gives CASSLGVGRVDGYTF.

The chain uses TRBV25-1 and TRBJ1-2, with 10 nucleotides matching TRBD1. This CDR3 contains 13 residues. J lost 8 bases, V lost 6 bases, and 6 bases had no gene match. CDR1 and CDR2 (germline): MGHDK, SYGVNS. The chain's CDR3 is CASRPGQGYGYTF. In nucleotides, the CDR3 is TGTGCCAGCAGACCGGGACAGGGGTACGGCTACACCTTC.

CDR3 DNA sequence: TGTGCCATCAGCCTAGAAGTCAACGTCCTGACTTTC. Residues: CAISLEVNVLTF. The chain carries TRBV10-3 and TRBJ2-6; D uncertain. V lost 6 bases and J lost 9, with 9 bases in between. The CDR3 totals 12 residues. Germline CDR1 reads ENHRY; CDR2 reads SYGVKD.

The chain joins TRBV5-1 to TRBJ1-2; D gene ambiguous. The length of the CDR3 is 15 residues. The V and J ends lost 4 bases and 6 bases respectively, with 19 bases between them. The germline CDR1 and CDR2 sequences are SGHRS and YFSETQ. The CDR3 here is CASSLFGESADGYTF. The CDR3 bases are TGCGCCAGCAGCCTCTTTGGGGAGTCGGCGGATGGCTACACCTTC.

This chain links TRBV5-4 with TRBJ2-6; 12 nucleotides agree with TRBD1. Unmatched junction bases numbered 4, after V lost 0 bases and J lost 0 bases. The germline gives CDR1 SGHNT, CDR2 YYREEE (reference sequence). The CDR3 has 19 residues. The CDR3 reads CASSLVGQGAFSGANVLTF. The CDR3 nucleotides read TGTGCCAGCAGCTTGGTGGGACAGGGGGCATTCTCTGGGGCCAACGTCCTGACTTTC.

The V and J genes are TRBV7-9 and TRBJ1-2; D gene uncertain. Germline V gene sequence: CDR1 SEHNR, CDR2 FQNEAQ (reference sequence). The V and J ends lost 0 bases and 4 bases respectively, with 12 bases between them. CDR3 length: 15 amino acids. CDR3: CASSLAGGGAYGYTF. The DNA of the CDR3 is TGTGCCAGCAGCTTAGCAGGAGGTGGTGCCTATGGCTACACCTTC. Drawing the rest from reference TRBV7-9 and TRBJ1-2, the complete variable domain is DTGVSQNPRHKITKRGQNVTFRCDPISEHNRLYWYRQTLGQGPEFLTYFQNEAQLEKSRLLSDRFSAERPKGSFSTLEIQRTEQGDSAMYLCASSLAGGGAYGYTFGSGTRLTVV.

The J gene is TRBJ1-2, the V gene TRBV27, with D perhaps matching TRBD1 (6 bases). The CDR3 is 15 residues long. From germline, CDR1 is MNHEY and CDR2 SMNVEV (reference sequence). The V and J ends lost 1 base and 3 bases respectively, with 12 bases between them. CDR3 DNA: TGTGCCAGCAGTTTATGGGGGGGCGTCGACTATGGCTACACCTTC. Residues: CASSLWGGVDYGYTF.

V gene TRBV7-9 combines with J gene TRBJ1-1; maybe TRBD1 (5 bases). In germline, CDR1 is SEHNR, CDR2 FQNEAQ (reference sequence). V gave up 3 bases and J gave up 6 bases, with 11 bases separating them. The CDR3 covers 13 residues. CDR3 protein: CASSLPDKPEAFF. In nucleotides, the CDR3 is TGTGCCAGCAGCTTGCCGGACAAACCTGAAGCTTTCTTT.

The chain joins TRBV11-2 to TRBJ2-5; 9 bases match TRBD2. The CDR3 sequence is 15 residues long. V dropped 5 bases and J dropped 4; count of bases not matched to a gene: 8. The germline V gene encodes CDR1 SGHAT and CDR2 FQNNGV. CDR3 sequence (DNA): TGTGCCAGCAGCCCTCGGACTAGCGCGAGAGAGACCCAGTACTTC. Its protein is CASSPRTSARETQYF.

The chain couples TRBV5-4 to TRBJ2-3; 13 bases are a match to TRBD2. Germline V gene sequence: CDR1 SGHNT, CDR2 YYREEE (reference sequence). The CDR3 covers 16 residues. The junction had 2 bases not matched to a gene; V was cut back by 0 bases and J by 4 bases. The CDR3 loop reads CASSLELAGGADTQYF. The CDR3 DNA reads as TGTGCCAGCAGCTTGGAACTAGCGGGGGGGGCAGATACGCAGTATTTT.

The chain recombines TRBV5-1 with TRBJ2-2; 11 nucleotides align to TRBD2. The ends lost 4 bases at V and 5 bases at J; junction bases unmatched: 7. This CDR3 is built from 16 residues. Germline CDR1 SGHRS, CDR2 YFSETQ. CDR3 DNA sequence: TGCGCCAGCAGCATTAGCGGGGGGGCCGAAACCGGGGAGCTGTTTTTT. Translated: CASSISGGAETGELFF. The full variable domain, completed using reference TRBV5-1 and TRBJ2-2, is KAGVTQTPRYLIKTRGQQVTLSCSPISGHRSVSWYQQTPGQGLQFLFEYFSETQRNKGNFPGRFSGRQFSNSRSEMNVSTLELGDSALYLCASSISGGAETGELFFGEGSRLTVL.